A selection of T cell receptor beta chains follows, all from one sample in a study of graft-versus-host responses after intestinal transplantation. The table came from immunoSEQ multiplex PCR; TCRdb's copy has only in-frame clones and leaves some out. In the table there are about 18,000 clones, more than 30% of which are singletons. Material: alloreactive CD4+ T cells from a mixed lymphocyte reaction culture, obtained before intestinal transplant. The receptor set was obtained from a human patient who received an intestinal transplant. The CDR3 runs from the conserved cysteine through the conserved F or W. The order of the fields is clone size, V gene, J gene, D gene, CDR3 DNA, CDR3 protein. D genes are given only for firm matches. The listing skips clone size in some rows; elsewhere it reads once, few, many or a size class.

few	TRBV4-3	TRBJ1-2	TRBD1	TGCGCCAGCAGCCAAGGGGACAGGGGCTACGGCTACACCTTC	CASSQGDRGYGYTF
few	TRBV9	TRBJ2-1	TRBD1	TGTGCCAGCAGCGTAGAGGCAGGGGGATACAATGAGCAGTTCTTC	CASSVEAGGYNEQFF
few	TRBV4-1	TRBJ1-4	.	TGCGCCAGCAGCCACAGGCCGGCATATAATGAAAAACTGTTTTTT	CASSHRPAYNEKLFF
few	TRBV15	TRBJ1-5	.	TGTGCCACCAGCAGAGATCCTGTGGGGGCGCGAAATCAGCCCCAGCATTTT	CATSRDPVGARNQPQHF
few	TRBV9	TRBJ1-1	.	TGTGCCAGCAGCGTACGAGGGGACACTGAAGCTTTCTTT	CASSVRGDTEAFF
.	TRBV5-6	TRBJ1-6	.	TGTGCCAGCAGCGTTACAGGGATAAGTTCACCCCTCCACTTT	CASSVTGISSPLHF
.	TRBV19	TRBJ2-7	.	TGTGCCAGTAGTATAGAGGCGGGACGAATCTACGAGCAGTACTTC	CASSIEAGRIYEQYF
once	TRBV5-1	TRBJ2-1	.	TGCGCCAGCAGCTTGGCACGGAGGGGGCGTATGGATGAGCAGTTCTTC	CASSLARRGRMDEQFF
.	TRBV7-9	TRBJ2-6	.	TGTGCCAGCAGCTTAGCGCGGTGGGCCAGCCGCTCTGGGGCCAACGTCCTGACTTTC	CASSLARWASRSGANVLTF
.	TRBV6-5	TRBJ1-5	.	TGTGCCAGCAGTTTACAGAGCAATCAGCCCCAGCATTTT	CASSLQSNQPQHF
few	TRBV6-4	TRBJ2-1	.	TGTGCCAGCAGCGAGGGGTCCCGGGCCAATGAGCAGTTCTTC	CASSEGSRANEQFF
.	TRBV11-3	TRBJ2-1	.	TGTGCCAGCGTGGCCTACAATGAGCAGTTCTTC	CASVAYNEQFF
medium-sized	TRBV7-6	TRBJ1-2	.	TGTGCCAGCAGCTCAACCCTTCGTGGCTACACCTTC	CASSSTLRGYTF
.	TRBV5-6	TRBJ2-2	.	TGTGCCAGCAGCTTTAGCACCGGGGAGCTGTTTTTT	CASSFSTGELFF
few	TRBV5-6	TRBJ1-3	.	TGTGCCAGCAGCCTCCCGTCCGCAGGGGTTCCCATATATTTT	CASSLPSAGVPIYF
.	TRBV2	TRBJ1-5	.	TGTGCCAGCAGTCAACAGGGCGGTTCCAATCAGCCCCAGCATTTT	CASSQQGGSNQPQHF
.	TRBV10-3	TRBJ2-3	.	TGTGCCATCACAGAAAGGGCACTCACAGATACGCAGTATTTT	CAITERALTDTQYF
few	TRBV5-1	TRBJ2-3	TRBD1	TGCGCCAGCAGCTTGGACGGGACAGGGGGCCCAGATACGCAGTATTTT	CASSLDGTGGPDTQYF
few	TRBV6-5	TRBJ1-2	TRBD1	TGTGCCAGCAGTTACACCCGACAGGGTGATGGCTACACCTTC	CASSYTRQGDGYTF
.	TRBV6-1	TRBJ2-7	.	TGTGCCAGCAGTGAAAGTACAGGGCCCTACGAGCAGTACTTC	CASSESTGPYEQYF
few	TRBV29-1	TRBJ2-5	.	TGCAGCGTTGGGATCGGGTGGGAGACCCAGTACTTC	CSVGIGWETQYF
.	TRBV27	TRBJ1-3	.	TGTGCCAGCAGGCCTACGGACGGTGACTCTGGAAACACCATATATTTT	CASRPTDGDSGNTIYF
few	TRBV11-2	TRBJ1-5	.	TGTGCCAGCAGCCTCTCTAGACAGAATCAGCCCCAGCATTTT	CASSLSRQNQPQHF
.	TRBV11-2	TRBJ1-4	TRBD1	TGTGCCAGCAGCTTATTTACAGGGGGGAATGAAAAACTGTTTTTT	CASSLFTGGNEKLFF
few	TRBV4-1	TRBJ1-2	TRBD1	TGCGCCAGCAGCCAAGTTTTAAGGGGGCTCTATGGCTACACCTTC	CASSQVLRGLYGYTF
.	TRBV5-1	TRBJ2-1	TRBD2	TGCGCCAGCAGCCCCACCGGGACTAGCTTGGCTGAGCAGTTCTTC	CASSPTGTSLAEQFF
.	TRBV7-7	TRBJ2-3	.	TGTGCCAGCAGCTTCACTGACTCAGATACGCAGTATTTT	CASSFTDSDTQYF
.	TRBV7-2	TRBJ1-6	.	TGTGCCAGCAGCTTAGGTCGGCCGAAAGTTTCACCCCTCCACTTT	CASSLGRPKVSPLHF
few	TRBV4-1	TRBJ2-1	.	TGCGCCAGCAGCCAAGAATCGTGGACGCATGAGCAGTTCTTC	CASSQESWTHEQFF